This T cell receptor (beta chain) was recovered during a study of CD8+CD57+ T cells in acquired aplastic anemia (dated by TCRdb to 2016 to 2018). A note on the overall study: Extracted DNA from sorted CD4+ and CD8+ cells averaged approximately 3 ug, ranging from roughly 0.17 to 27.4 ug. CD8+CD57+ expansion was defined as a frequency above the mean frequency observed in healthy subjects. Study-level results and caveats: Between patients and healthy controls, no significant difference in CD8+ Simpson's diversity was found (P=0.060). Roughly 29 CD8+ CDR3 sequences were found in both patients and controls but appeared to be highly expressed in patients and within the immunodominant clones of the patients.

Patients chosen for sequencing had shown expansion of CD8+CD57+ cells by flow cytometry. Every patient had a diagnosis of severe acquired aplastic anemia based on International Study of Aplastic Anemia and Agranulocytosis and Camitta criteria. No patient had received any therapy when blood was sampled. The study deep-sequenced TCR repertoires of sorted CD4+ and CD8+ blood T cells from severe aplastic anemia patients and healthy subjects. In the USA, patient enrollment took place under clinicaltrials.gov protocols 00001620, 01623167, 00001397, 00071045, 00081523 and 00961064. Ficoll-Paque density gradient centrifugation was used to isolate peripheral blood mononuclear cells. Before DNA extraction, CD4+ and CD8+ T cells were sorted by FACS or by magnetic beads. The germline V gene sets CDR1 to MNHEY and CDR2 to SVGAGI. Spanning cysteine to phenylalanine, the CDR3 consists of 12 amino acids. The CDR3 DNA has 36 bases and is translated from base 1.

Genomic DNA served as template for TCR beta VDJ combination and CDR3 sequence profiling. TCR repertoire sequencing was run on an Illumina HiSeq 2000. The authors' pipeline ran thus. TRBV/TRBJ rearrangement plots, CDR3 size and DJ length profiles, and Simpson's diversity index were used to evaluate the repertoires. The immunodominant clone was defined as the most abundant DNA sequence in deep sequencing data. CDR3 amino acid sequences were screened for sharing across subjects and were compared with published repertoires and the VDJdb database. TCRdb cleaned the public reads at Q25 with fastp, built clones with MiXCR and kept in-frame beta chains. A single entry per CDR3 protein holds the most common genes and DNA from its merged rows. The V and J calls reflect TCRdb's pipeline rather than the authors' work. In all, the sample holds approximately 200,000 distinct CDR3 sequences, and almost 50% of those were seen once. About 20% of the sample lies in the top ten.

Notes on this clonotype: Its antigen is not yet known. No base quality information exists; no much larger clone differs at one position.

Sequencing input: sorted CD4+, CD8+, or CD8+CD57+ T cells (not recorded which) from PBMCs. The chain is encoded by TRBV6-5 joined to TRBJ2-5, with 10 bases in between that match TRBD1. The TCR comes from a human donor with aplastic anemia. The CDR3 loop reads CPPDRGQETQYF. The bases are TGTCCTCCGGACAGGGGGCAAGAGACCCAGTACTTC.